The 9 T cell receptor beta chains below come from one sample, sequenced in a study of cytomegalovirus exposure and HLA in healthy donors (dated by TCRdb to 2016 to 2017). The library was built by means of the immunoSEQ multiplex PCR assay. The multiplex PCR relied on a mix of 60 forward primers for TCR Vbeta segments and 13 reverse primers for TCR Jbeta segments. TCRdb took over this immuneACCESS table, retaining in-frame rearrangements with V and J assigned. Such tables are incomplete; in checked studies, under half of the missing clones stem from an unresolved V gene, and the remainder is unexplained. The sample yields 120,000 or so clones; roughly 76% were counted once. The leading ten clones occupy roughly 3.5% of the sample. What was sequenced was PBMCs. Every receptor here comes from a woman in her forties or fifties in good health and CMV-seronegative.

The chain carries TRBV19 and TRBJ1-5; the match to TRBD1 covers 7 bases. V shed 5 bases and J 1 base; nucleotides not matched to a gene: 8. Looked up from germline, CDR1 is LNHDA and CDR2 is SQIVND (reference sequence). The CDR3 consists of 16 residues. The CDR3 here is CASSGGTVVSNQPQHF. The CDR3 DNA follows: TGTGCCAGTAGTGGTGGGACAGTTGTCAGCAATCAGCCCCAGCATTTT.

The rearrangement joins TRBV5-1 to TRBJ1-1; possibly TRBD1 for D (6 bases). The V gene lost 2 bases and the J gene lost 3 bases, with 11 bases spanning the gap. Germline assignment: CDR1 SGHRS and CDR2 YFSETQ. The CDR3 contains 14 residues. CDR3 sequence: CASSFRPGDTEAFF. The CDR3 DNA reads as TGCGCCAGCAGCTTCCGCCCAGGGGACACTGAAGCTTTCTTT.

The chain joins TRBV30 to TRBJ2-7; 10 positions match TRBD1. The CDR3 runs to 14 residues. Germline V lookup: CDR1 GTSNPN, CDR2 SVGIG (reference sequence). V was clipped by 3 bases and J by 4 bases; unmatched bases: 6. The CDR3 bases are TGTGCCTGGAGCATCCCGGGACAGGGGTACGAGCAGTACTTC. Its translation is CAWSIPGQGYEQYF.

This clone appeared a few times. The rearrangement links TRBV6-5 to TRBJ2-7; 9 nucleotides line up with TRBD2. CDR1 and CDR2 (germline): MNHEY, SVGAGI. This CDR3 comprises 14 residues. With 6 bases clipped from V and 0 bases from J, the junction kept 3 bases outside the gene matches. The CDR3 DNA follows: TGTGCCAGCAGACGTAGCGGGAGCTCCTACGAGCAGTACTTC. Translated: CASRRSGSSYEQYF.

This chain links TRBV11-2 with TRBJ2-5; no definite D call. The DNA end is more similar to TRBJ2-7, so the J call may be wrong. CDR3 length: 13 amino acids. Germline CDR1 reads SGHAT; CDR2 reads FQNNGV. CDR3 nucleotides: TGTGCCAGCAGCTTTTATGCCATCTACGAGCAGTACTTC. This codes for CASSFYAIYEQYF.

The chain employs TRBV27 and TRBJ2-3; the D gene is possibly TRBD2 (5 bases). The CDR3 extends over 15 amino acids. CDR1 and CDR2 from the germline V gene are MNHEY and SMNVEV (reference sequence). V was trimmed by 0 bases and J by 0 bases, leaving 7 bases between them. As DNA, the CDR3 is TGTGCCAGCAGTTTATCCGGGATGAGCACAGATACGCAGTATTTT. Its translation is CASSLSGMSTDTQYF.

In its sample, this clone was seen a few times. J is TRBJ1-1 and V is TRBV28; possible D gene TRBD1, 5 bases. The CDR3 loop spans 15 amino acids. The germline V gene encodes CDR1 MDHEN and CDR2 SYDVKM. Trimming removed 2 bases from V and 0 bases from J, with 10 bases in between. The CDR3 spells CASSLPGVMNTEAFF. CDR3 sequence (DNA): TGTGCCAGCAGTTTACCGGGGGTGATGAACACTGAAGCTTTCTTT.

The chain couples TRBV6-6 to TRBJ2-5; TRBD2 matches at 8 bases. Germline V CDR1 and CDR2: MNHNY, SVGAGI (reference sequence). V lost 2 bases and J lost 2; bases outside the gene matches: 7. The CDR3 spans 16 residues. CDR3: CASSYRGSGEQETQYF. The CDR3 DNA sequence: TGTGCCAGCAGTTACCGGGGTAGCGGGGAACAAGAGACCCAGTACTTC.

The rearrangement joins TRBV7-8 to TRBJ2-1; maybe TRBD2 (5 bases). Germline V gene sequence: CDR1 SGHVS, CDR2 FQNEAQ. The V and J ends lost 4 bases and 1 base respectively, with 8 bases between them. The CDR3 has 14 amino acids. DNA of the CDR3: TGTGCCAGCAGCTCCGGGAATTCCTACAATGAGCAGTTCTTC. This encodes CASSSGNSYNEQFF.